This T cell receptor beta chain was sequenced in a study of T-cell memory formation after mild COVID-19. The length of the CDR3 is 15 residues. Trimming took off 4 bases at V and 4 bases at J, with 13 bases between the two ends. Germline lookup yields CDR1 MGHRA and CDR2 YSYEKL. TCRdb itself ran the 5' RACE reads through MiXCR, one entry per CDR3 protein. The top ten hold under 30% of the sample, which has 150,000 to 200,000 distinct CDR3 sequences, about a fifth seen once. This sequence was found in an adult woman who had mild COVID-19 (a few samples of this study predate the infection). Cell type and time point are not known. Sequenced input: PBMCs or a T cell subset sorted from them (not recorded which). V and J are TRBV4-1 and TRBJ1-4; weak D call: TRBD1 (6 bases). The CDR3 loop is CASSLQGRVNEKLFF. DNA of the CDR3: TGCGCCAGCAGCCTCCAGGGGCGGGTTAATGAAAAACTGTTTTTT.